This T cell receptor beta chain was observed in a study of shared clonotypes between healthy human individuals. V lost 2 bases to trimming and J lost 3 bases, with 5 bases between them. Germline CDR1 WNHNN, CDR2 SYGVQD (reference sequence). There are 13 residues in the CDR3. Sequencing used immunoSEQ multiplex PCR; TCRdb keeps in-frame clones, though not all of them. The sample carries roughly 680,000 clones, over 60% recorded once. The gene calls are TRBV10-1 and TRBJ2-1; possible D gene TRBD1, 5 bases. Sequencing used memory CD4+ T cells sorted from blood. The subset denotes: CD45RA-negative fraction. This TCR was sampled from a woman aged 25 to 39 in good health. The chain's CDR3 is CASSEDSYNEQFF. The CDR3 DNA reads as TGCGCCAGCAGTGAGGACAGCTACAATGAGCAGTTCTTC.